This is a list of T cell receptor beta chains from one sample in a study of cytomegalovirus exposure and HLA in healthy donors. Clones were read by immunoSEQ multiplex PCR, and TCRdb kept only the in-frame ones, dropping some. Of 130,000 to 150,000 clones listed, about 80% are singletons. Sequencing was done on a sample of PBMCs. These receptors were obtained from a male donor in good health and CMV-seropositive. Each CDR3 is given with its conserved first and last residue. Each record gives: clone size, J gene, D gene, V gene, CDR3 DNA, CDR3 protein. A D gene is named only where the DNA matches it firmly. A row's size may be missing; if present it is once, few, many or a size class.

clone size: few
J gene: TRBJ1-1
D gene: TRBD1
V gene: TRBV25-1
CDR3 DNA: TGTGCCAGCAGTGCCCCCGGGACAGGGTCCGCTGAAGCTTTCTTT
CDR3 protein: CASSAPGTGSAEAFF

clone size: .
J gene: TRBJ2-7
D gene: TRBD2
V gene: TRBV5-3
CDR3 DNA: TGTGCCGGATCTTTTGGAGCTAGCGGGAGTTCCGAGCAGTACTTC
CDR3 protein: CAGSFGASGSSEQYF

clone size: .
J gene: TRBJ2-7
D gene: .
V gene: TRBV18
CDR3 DNA: TGTGCCAGCTCACTCGGGAACTCCTACGAGCAGTACTTC
CDR3 protein: CASSLGNSYEQYF

clone size: .
J gene: TRBJ2-4
D gene: .
V gene: TRBV28
CDR3 DNA: TGTGCCAGCAGTTTAGGAGGTCGGGACATTCAGTACTTC
CDR3 protein: CASSLGGRDIQYF

clone size: .
J gene: TRBJ2-1
D gene: TRBD2
V gene: TRBV6-5
CDR3 DNA: TGTGCCAGCAGTTACCGGCGGGAGTTCTACAATGAGCAGTTCTTC
CDR3 protein: CASSYRREFYNEQFF

clone size: .
J gene: TRBJ1-3
D gene: .
V gene: TRBV13
CDR3 DNA: TGTGCCAGCAGCCCGGGGGGTTATGGAAACACCATATATTTT
CDR3 protein: CASSPGGYGNTIYF

clone size: .
J gene: TRBJ2-1
D gene: TRBD2
V gene: TRBV27
CDR3 DNA: TGTGCCAGCAGTGCGGGACTAGCGGGAACGGATGAGCAGTTCTTC
CDR3 protein: CASSAGLAGTDEQFF

clone size: .
J gene: TRBJ2-3
D gene: TRBD1
V gene: TRBV5-6
CDR3 DNA: TGTGCCAGCAGCTGGACAGGGGCTACAGATACGCAGTATTTT
CDR3 protein: CASSWTGATDTQYF

clone size: .
J gene: TRBJ2-7
D gene: .
V gene: TRBV6-5
CDR3 DNA: TGTGCCAGCCGGTCAGGGTTCGCAACCGAGCAGTACTTC
CDR3 protein: CASRSGFATEQYF

clone size: .
J gene: TRBJ2-7
D gene: TRBD1
V gene: TRBV13
CDR3 DNA: TGTGCCAGCAGCTTAGGGGGACAGGCGTACTCCTACGAGCAGTACTTC
CDR3 protein: CASSLGGQAYSYEQYF

clone size: .
J gene: TRBJ1-5
D gene: .
V gene: TRBV4-1
CDR3 DNA: TGCGCCAGCAGCCAAGATGGCAGGCTTCAGCCCCAGCATTTT
CDR3 protein: CASSQDGRLQPQHF

clone size: .
J gene: TRBJ1-1
D gene: .
V gene: TRBV6-4
CDR3 DNA: TGTGCCAGCAGTGCCCGACAGGACACTGAAGCTTTCTTT
CDR3 protein: CASSARQDTEAFF

clone size: few
J gene: TRBJ1-2
D gene: .
V gene: TRBV4-3
CDR3 DNA: TGCGCCAGCAGCCAAGAGAGGTCCCGGCGAGGCTACACCTTC
CDR3 protein: CASSQERSRRGYTF

clone size: .
J gene: TRBJ1-5
D gene: .
V gene: TRBV30
CDR3 DNA: TGTGCCTGGTCCATCGGGGGGGGGAGCAATCAGCCCCAGCATTTT
CDR3 protein: CAWSIGGGSNQPQHF

clone size: .
J gene: TRBJ2-7
D gene: TRBD2
V gene: TRBV27
CDR3 DNA: TGTGCCAGCAGTTTACGTCCCAGCGGGATTAACCACGAGCAGTACTTC
CDR3 protein: CASSLRPSGINHEQYF

clone size: .
J gene: TRBJ2-3
D gene: .
V gene: TRBV7-9
CDR3 DNA: TGTGCCAGCAGCTCCTCGACCGCGGCACTAACAGATACGCAGTATTTT
CDR3 protein: CASSSSTAALTDTQYF

clone size: .
J gene: TRBJ1-1
D gene: .
V gene: TRBV5-1
CDR3 DNA: TGCGCCAGCAGCCCGTCGACAATGAACACTGAAGCTTTCTTT
CDR3 protein: CASSPSTMNTEAFF

clone size: few
J gene: TRBJ1-1
D gene: .
V gene: TRBV10-1
CDR3 DNA: TGCGCCAGCAGTGCCTTAGAGGGCGTGAACACTGAAGCTTTCTTT
CDR3 protein: CASSALEGVNTEAFF

clone size: few
J gene: TRBJ2-5
D gene: .
V gene: TRBV11-2
CDR3 DNA: TGTGCCAGCAGCCCTTCTGGGGCTCCCCGTCGAGAGACCCAGTACTTC
CDR3 protein: CASSPSGAPRRETQYF

clone size: .
J gene: TRBJ2-7
D gene: TRBD2
V gene: TRBV6-5
CDR3 DNA: TGTGCCAGCAGTTACGAGACTAGCGGGGCTCGGGCCGAGCAGTACTTC
CDR3 protein: CASSYETSGARAEQYF

clone size: .
J gene: TRBJ2-7
D gene: TRBD2
V gene: TRBV9
CDR3 DNA: TGTGCCAGCAGCGGTGGGGAGGGGTTCCTAGTCTACGAGCAGTACTTC
CDR3 protein: CASSGGEGFLVYEQYF

clone size: .
J gene: TRBJ2-3
D gene: TRBD2
V gene: TRBV7-9
CDR3 DNA: TGTGCCAGCAGGGGGACTAGCGACCACACAGATACGCAGTATTTT
CDR3 protein: CASRGTSDHTDTQYF

clone size: .
J gene: TRBJ2-2
D gene: .
V gene: TRBV5-1
CDR3 DNA: TGCGCCAGCAGCTTTCAGGGAATGGGGACCGGGGAGCTGTTTTTT
CDR3 protein: CASSFQGMGTGELFF

clone size: .
J gene: TRBJ2-7
D gene: TRBD1
V gene: TRBV13
CDR3 DNA: TGTGCCAGCCGACAGAGAAACAGGGGGTCCTACGAGCAGTACTTC
CDR3 protein: CASRQRNRGSYEQYF

clone size: few
J gene: TRBJ2-5
D gene: .
V gene: TRBV7-8
CDR3 DNA: TGTGCCAGCAGCCTTAGGGGTTTTGAGACCCAGTACTTC
CDR3 protein: CASSLRGFETQYF

clone size: .
J gene: TRBJ1-1
D gene: TRBD1
V gene: TRBV13
CDR3 DNA: TGTGCCAGCACTCAGGGGGCGACGGGTGGGACTGAAGCTTTCTTT
CDR3 protein: CASTQGATGGTEAFF

clone size: .
J gene: TRBJ2-7
D gene: .
V gene: TRBV28
CDR3 DNA: TGTGCCAGCAGTTTTAGGGGAATCTACGAGCAGTACTTC
CDR3 protein: CASSFRGIYEQYF

clone size: .
J gene: TRBJ2-1
D gene: TRBD2
V gene: TRBV18
CDR3 DNA: TGTGCCAGCTCAGCTAATAGCGGGAGAGAGTACAATGAGCAGTTCTTC
CDR3 protein: CASSANSGREYNEQFF

clone size: .
J gene: TRBJ2-5
D gene: TRBD2
V gene: TRBV5-8
CDR3 DNA: TGTGCCAGCAGCTTGCTGTTCGCGGGAGATTTGGAGACCCAGTACTTC
CDR3 protein: CASSLLFAGDLETQYF

clone size: .
J gene: TRBJ2-5
D gene: .
V gene: TRBV5-1
CDR3 DNA: TGCGCCAGCAGCTTGGTGGGGGAGGTTGGAGAGACCCAGTACTTC
CDR3 protein: CASSLVGEVGETQYF

clone size: few
J gene: TRBJ2-1
D gene: .
V gene: TRBV25-1
CDR3 DNA: TGTGCCAGCAGTGACTCCCCCCCGGTAGCCTCCTACAATGAGCAGTTCTTC
CDR3 protein: CASSDSPPVASYNEQFF

clone size: .
J gene: TRBJ2-2
D gene: TRBD2
V gene: TRBV7-3
CDR3 DNA: TGTGCCAGCAGCTTAGGAGCGGGGGGCAAGAACACCGGGGAGCTGTTTTTT
CDR3 protein: CASSLGAGGKNTGELFF

clone size: .
J gene: TRBJ2-5
D gene: .
V gene: TRBV6-5
CDR3 DNA: TGTGCCAGCAGTTACGTGGGGGGGCGGGAGACCCAGTACTTC
CDR3 protein: CASSYVGGRETQYF

clone size: .
J gene: TRBJ2-2
D gene: .
V gene: TRBV29-1
CDR3 DNA: TGCAGCGCCCGCACCGGGGAGCTGTTTTTT
CDR3 protein: CSARTGELFF

clone size: .
J gene: TRBJ1-1
D gene: .
V gene: TRBV6-6
CDR3 DNA: TGTGCCAGCAGTTACCACAGGGATGTGGGTGAAGCTTTCTTT
CDR3 protein: CASSYHRDVGEAFF

clone size: .
J gene: TRBJ2-7
D gene: TRBD1
V gene: TRBV5-1
CDR3 DNA: TGCGCCAGCAGCTTGGGACAGGGGGCCAGCTCCTACGAGCAGTACTTC
CDR3 protein: CASSLGQGASSYEQYF

clone size: .
J gene: TRBJ2-7
D gene: TRBD1
V gene: TRBV6-5
CDR3 DNA: TGTGCCAGCAGCTTCGGACAGGGAGGTTACGAGCAGTACTTC
CDR3 protein: CASSFGQGGYEQYF

clone size: .
J gene: TRBJ2-6
D gene: TRBD2
V gene: TRBV11-2
CDR3 DNA: TGTGCCAGCAGCCCACTAGCGGGGGGCCACTCTGGGGCCAACGTCCTGACTTTC
CDR3 protein: CASSPLAGGHSGANVLTF

clone size: .
J gene: TRBJ2-7
D gene: TRBD1
V gene: TRBV11-3
CDR3 DNA: TGTGCCAGCAGCCCTCCCAGGGGGAGCCCCTACGAGCAGTACTTC
CDR3 protein: CASSPPRGSPYEQYF

clone size: .
J gene: TRBJ2-1
D gene: TRBD1
V gene: TRBV10-3
CDR3 DNA: TGTGCCATCAGTGAGATAGGGACAGGGGGCAATGAGCAGTTCTTC
CDR3 protein: CAISEIGTGGNEQFF

clone size: .
J gene: TRBJ1-2
D gene: TRBD1
V gene: TRBV27
CDR3 DNA: TGTGCCAGCACCGGACAGGGGAACTATGGCTACACCTTC
CDR3 protein: CASTGQGNYGYTF

clone size: .
J gene: TRBJ1-2
D gene: TRBD1
V gene: TRBV19
CDR3 DNA: TGTGCCAGTAGTACCACAGGGGGCGCTAACTATGGCTACACCTTC
CDR3 protein: CASSTTGGANYGYTF

clone size: few
J gene: TRBJ1-1
D gene: .
V gene: TRBV4-3
CDR3 DNA: TGCGCCAGCAGCCAAGCCGACAGGAACACTGAAGCTTTCTTT
CDR3 protein: CASSQADRNTEAFF

clone size: .
J gene: TRBJ2-2
D gene: .
V gene: TRBV5-1
CDR3 DNA: TGCGCCAGCAGCTTGTTACCAGGGGCAAACGGGGAGCTGTTTTTT
CDR3 protein: CASSLLPGANGELFF